This TCR beta chain is from a study of immune characterization of retroperitoneal liposarcoma. There are 15 residues in the CDR3. Germline-derived CDR1 and CDR2 are MNHNS and SASEGT. The V end was cut by 3 bases, the J end by 2 bases, with 11 bases between. This clonotype was counted ten times or more. TCRdb called the PCR reads again in MiXCR, with one record for every CDR3 protein. The sample includes fewer than 14,000 distinct CDR3 sequences, approximately 26% of them seen just once. This clonotype originated in a male donor with retroperitoneal liposarcoma. Material for sequencing was tumor tissue. The chain couples TRBV6-1 to TRBJ1-3; D is possibly TRBD1 (5 bases). The CDR3 protein is CASSEGQVPGNTIYF. The CDR3 DNA sequence: TGTGCCAGCAGTGAGGGGCAGGTCCCTGGAAACACCATATATTTT.